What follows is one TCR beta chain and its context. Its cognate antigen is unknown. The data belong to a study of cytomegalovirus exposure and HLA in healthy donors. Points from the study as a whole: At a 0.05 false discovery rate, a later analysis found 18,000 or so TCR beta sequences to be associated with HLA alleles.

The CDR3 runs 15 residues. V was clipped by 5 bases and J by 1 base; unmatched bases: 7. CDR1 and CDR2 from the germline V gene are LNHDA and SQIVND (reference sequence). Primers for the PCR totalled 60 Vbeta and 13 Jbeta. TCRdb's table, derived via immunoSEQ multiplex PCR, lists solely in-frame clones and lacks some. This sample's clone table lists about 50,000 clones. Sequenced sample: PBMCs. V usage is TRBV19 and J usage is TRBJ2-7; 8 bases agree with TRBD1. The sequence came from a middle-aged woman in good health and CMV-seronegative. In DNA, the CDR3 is TGTGCCAGTAGTTCCCCCGGGACAGGTTCCTACGAGCAGTACTTC. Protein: CASSSPGTGSYEQYF.